These 21 T cell receptor beta chains share one sample of origin, sequenced in a study of cytomegalovirus exposure and HLA in healthy donors. Primers: 60 Vbeta forward and 13 Jbeta reverse. Clones were sequenced by immunoSEQ multiplex PCR, and TCRdb holds only the in-frame ones, with some missing. The repertoire consists of about 160,000 clones, with about 77% occurring once and the leading ten covering 1.3%. Material: PBMCs. Receptor source: a man aged 30 to 39 in good health and CMV-seronegative.

As for this clone: A junction end diverges from the germline sequence, so it may reflect a read error. The chain combines TRBV7-7 with TRBJ2-2; D is possibly TRBD2 (7 bases). This CDR3 region has 14 residues. CDR1 is SSHAT and CDR2 is FNYEAQ in the germline V gene (reference sequence). CDR3 loop: CASSRGGDTGELFF. DNA of the CDR3: TGTGCTAGCAGCCGAGGGGGGGACACCGGGGAGCTGTTTTTT. The full variable domain, its missing parts supplied by reference TRBV7-7 and TRBJ2-2, is GAGVSQSPRYKVTKRGQDVTLRCDPISSHATLYWYQQALGQGPEFLTYFNYEAQPDKSGLPSDRFSAERPEGSISTLTIQRTEQRDSAMYRCASSRGGDTGELFFGEGSRLTVL.

This clone has only one observation. V usage is TRBV9 and J usage is TRBJ2-3; 10 bases are shared with TRBD2. Germline CDR1 reads SGDLS; CDR2 reads YYNGEE. V lost 4 bases and J lost 3; bases outside the gene matches: 14. The CDR3 loop spans 18 amino acids. The CDR3 region has the DNA TGTGCCAGCAGCTACGGGCTAGCGGGGGCTACTCGAACAGATACGCAGTATTTT. Residues: CASSYGLAGATRTDTQYF.

This sequence joins TRBV5-1 and TRBJ1-5; 10 bases map to TRBD1. The CDR3 sequence is 15 residues long. Per germline, CDR1 SGHRS and CDR2 YFSETQ. After removal of 3 bases from V and 7 bases from J, the junction contained 7 bases not matched to a gene. The chain's CDR3 is CASSSTGTGEQPQHF. The DNA of the CDR3 is TGCGCCAGCAGCTCAACCGGGACAGGGGAACAGCCCCAGCATTTT.

The gene calls are TRBV2 and TRBJ2-5; the match to TRBD1 covers 8 bases. This CDR3 spans 14 amino acids. V was pared by 7 bases and J by 3 bases, with 7 bases of the junction left unmatched. Germline lookup yields CDR1 SNHLY and CDR2 FYNNEI. The CDR3 reads CASNRQGWEETQYF. Written as DNA, the CDR3 is TGTGCCAGCAATAGACAGGGGTGGGAAGAGACCCAGTACTTC.

This clone was counted once. The same CDR3 can be traced to other DNA sequences in this sample. The CDR3 sequence: CASGRGLNTEAFF. CDR3 bases: TGTGCCAGCGGCAGGGGGTTGAACACTGAAGCTTTCTTT. The gene calls are TRBV7-3 and TRBJ1-1; 7 bases are shared with TRBD1. The V segment lost 8 bases and the J segment 0 bases; nucleotides outside the gene matches: 3. The CDR3 runs to 13 residues. Germline CDR1 SGHTA, CDR2 FQGTGA.

The chain uses TRBV5-6 and TRBJ2-3; D perhaps matches TRBD2 (5 bases). Germline CDR1 is SGHDT and CDR2 is YYEEEE. Trimming removed 0 bases at V and 9 bases at J, with 14 bases between. There are 14 residues in the CDR3. CDR3 protein: CASSLAAGRKTQYF. The CDR3 DNA reads TGTGCCAGCAGCTTGGCGGCGGGCAGGAAGACGCAGTATTTT.

This sequence joins TRBV28 and TRBJ2-1; D possibly corresponds to TRBD2 (6 bases). V lost 6 bases to trimming and J lost 4 bases, with 16 bases between them. Germline CDR1 MDHEN, CDR2 SYDVKM. The CDR3 has 15 residues. CDR3: CASSPEASEYNEQFF. CDR3 coding DNA: TGTGCCAGCAGCCCGGAGGCTAGCGAATACAATGAGCAGTTCTTC.

The CDR3: CASSSSRQGYNEKLFF. CDR3 in DNA: TGTGCCAGCAGCTCGTCACGACAGGGCTATAATGAAAAACTGTTTTTT. The genes are TRBV7-2 and TRBJ1-4; 7 nucleotides align to TRBD1. J lost 4 bases, V lost 4 bases, and 9 bases had no gene match. Germline CDR1 reads SGHTA; CDR2 reads FQGNSA. The CDR3 totals 16 residues.

The V call is TRBV7-3, the J call TRBJ1-3, with a weak D call TRBD1 (6 bases). The CDR3 spans 14 residues. V lost 4 bases to trimming and J lost 4 bases, with 11 bases between them. Germline V gene data show CDR1 as SGHTA and CDR2 as FQGTGA. CDR3 nucleotide sequence: TGTGCCAGCAGCTCCCGGACAGCCGGAAACACCATATATTTT. This encodes CASSSRTAGNTIYF.

V usage is TRBV6-5 and J usage is TRBJ2-5; 7 bases map to TRBD1. The DNA end lines up better with TRBJ2-7; the J call may be wrong. Germline CDR1 and CDR2: MNHEY and SVGAGI. CDR3 length equals 13 residues. For the CDR3, the DNA is TGTGCCAGCAGCTATCGGACAGGCTACGAGCAGTACTTC. This codes for CASSYRTGYEQYF.

The chain uses TRBV28 and TRBJ1-5, with D possibly being TRBD1 (6 bases). Deletions cut 10 bases from V and 2 bases from J, with 21 bases between. Germline V lookup: CDR1 MDHEN, CDR2 SYDVKM. The CDR3 length is 16 residues. The CDR3 DNA sequence: TGTGCCACCCTAGGGGGTGAGAGTTTTGGCAATCAGCCCCAGCATTTT. This codes for CATLGGESFGNQPQHF.

The genes are TRBV7-8 and TRBJ2-2; D might be TRBD1 (6 bases). V lost 5 bases to trimming and J lost 6 bases, with 19 bases between them. The CDR3 has 16 residues. Germline-derived CDR1 and CDR2 are SGHVS and FQNEAQ. In DNA, the CDR3 is TGTGCCAGCAGCCTTTATGGGGGCGCCGTGGCCGGGGAGCTGTTTTTT. The encoded protein is CASSLYGGAVAGELFF.

The J gene is TRBJ2-1, the V gene TRBV19, with 8 bases fitting TRBD2. The germline V gene has CDR1 LNHDA and CDR2 SQIVND (reference sequence). This CDR3 comprises 17 residues. V dropped 6 bases and J dropped 0; count of bases not matched to a gene: 10. The DNA of the CDR3 is TGTGCCAGTAGCCCTACTAGCGGTGCGAGCTCCTACAATGAGCAGTTCTTC. Its translation: CASSPTSGASSYNEQFF.

CDR3 loop: CASSQGQPIDTGELFF. Here the CDR3 DNA reads TGCGCCAGCAGCCAGGGACAGCCAATTGACACCGGGGAGCTGTTTTTT. The rearrangement links TRBV5-1 to TRBJ2-2; 7 nucleotides align to TRBD1. Germline CDR1 and CDR2: SGHRS and YFSETQ. The CDR3 contains 16 residues. V lost 4 bases and J lost 3; bases outside the gene matches: 9.

The chain links TRBV4-3 to TRBJ2-2; D gene unclear. The CDR3 is made up of 18 amino acids. The V and J ends lost 0 bases and 7 bases respectively, with 21 bases between them. Germline CDR1 and CDR2: LGHNA and YSLEER. The CDR3 bases are TGCGCCAGCAGCCAAGACCACCCATATAGCCGAGGCATCGGGGAGCTGTTTTTT. Its translation: CASSQDHPYSRGIGELFF.

This chain joins TRBV2 and TRBJ1-4; weak D call: TRBD1 (6 bases). V was pared by 6 bases and J by 5 bases, with 16 bases between. CDR1 and CDR2 from the germline V gene are SNHLY and FYNNEI. The CDR3 has 15 amino acids. The CDR3 nucleotides read TGTGCCAGCAGAGAACCGGGACACTTAAATGAAAAACTGTTTTTT. Its protein is CASREPGHLNEKLFF.

The count of this clone is one. This CDR3 reads CASSPADTSSYEQYF. Written as DNA, the CDR3 is TGTGCCAGCTCACCGGCGGACACGAGCTCCTACGAGCAGTACTTC. The chain couples TRBV18 to TRBJ2-7; possible D gene TRBD1, 5 bases. The CDR3 is made up of 15 amino acids. Germline V gene lookup returns CDR1 KGHSH and CDR2 LQKENI. V was trimmed by 3 bases and J by 0 bases, leaving 12 bases between them.

The rearrangement uses TRBV18 and TRBJ2-2; maybe TRBD1 (6 bases). This CDR3 is 17 amino acids long. CDR1 and CDR2 from the germline V gene are KGHSH and LQKENI. The ends were cut back, 0 bases at V and 5 bases at J, with 16 bases in the middle. CDR3 DNA sequence: TGTGCCAGCTCACCACCAACCGGAAGAGACAGGACCGGGGAGCTGTTTTTT. It yields the protein CASSPPTGRDRTGELFF.

The chain has TRBV30 and TRBJ2-7, with 8 nucleotides matching TRBD2. The CDR3 totals 14 residues. After removal of 4 bases from V and 2 bases from J, the junction contained 7 bases not matched to a gene. Germline V CDR1 and CDR2: GTSNPN, SVGIG (reference sequence). The CDR3 DNA reads TGTGCCTGGACCATAAGCGGGGGAGCCTACGAGCAGTACTTC. Amino acids: CAWTISGGAYEQYF.

In DNA, the CDR3 is TGTGCCAGCAGCTTAGGAGGACTCTCCCATGGCTACACCTTC. This sequence encodes CASSLGGLSHGYTF. The chain is built from TRBV13 and TRBJ1-2, with D unresolved. V was shortened by 0 bases and J by 6 bases, with 11 bases between the two germline ends. Germline CDR1 is PRHDT and CDR2 is FYEKMQ (reference sequence). The CDR3 length is 14 residues. Full variable domain (missing parts from reference TRBV13 and TRBJ1-2): AAGVIQSPRHLIKEKRETATLKCYPIPRHDTVYWYQQGPGQDPQFLISFYEKMQSDKGSIPDRFSAQQFSDYHSELNMSSLELGDSALYFCASSLGGLSHGYTFGSGTRLTVV.

The rearrangement uses TRBV9 and TRBJ2-3; D gene unclear. The length of the CDR3 is 11 residues. Germline CDR1 and CDR2: SGDLS and YYNGEE. Deletions cut 2 bases from V and 6 bases from J, with 4 bases between. CDR3 loop: CASSVGDTQYF. As DNA, the CDR3 is TGTGCCAGCAGCGTTGGCGATACGCAGTATTTT.